The 22 T cell receptor beta chains below all came from one sample that was sequenced in a study of blood T cells in healthy people across ages. Using a J-beta primer mix together with a sample-barcoded 5' primer, a second PCR was run for about 6 to 11 cycles. MiXCR was run by TCRdb on the 5' RACE reads, yielding one entry per CDR3 protein. The sample has 1.2 million to 1.5 million distinct CDR3 sequences; 59% are singletons. Sequenced: blood. These TCRs come from a man aged 18 to 29 in good health.

This clonotype was recorded only once. An end of the junction differs from the germline gene, which may be a read error. This rearrangement joins TRBV15 to TRBJ2-5, with D unresolved. CDR1 LNHNV and CDR2 YYDKDF come from the germline V gene (reference sequence). This CDR3 is built from 16 residues. The CDR3 nucleotides are TGCGCCACCAGCAGTTCCCTGAGCGAGTACCAAGAGACCCAGTACTTC. Encoded protein: CATSSSLSEYQETQYF.

This sequence joins TRBV20-1 and TRBJ2-7; 10 bases are a match to TRBD2. The V segment lost 7 bases and the J segment 7 bases; nucleotides outside the gene matches: 16. Germline assignment: CDR1 DFQATT and CDR2 SNEGSKA (reference sequence). The CDR3 has 15 residues. DNA of the CDR3: TGCAGTGTCAGCCGTAGCGGGAGGCCCCTCAATGAGCAGTACTTC. This translates into CSVSRSGRPLNEQYF.

V and J are TRBV4-1 and TRBJ2-7; D ambiguous. Germline assignment: CDR1 MGHRA and CDR2 YSYEKL. The CDR3 length is 13 residues. With 1 base removed from V and 5 bases from J, the gap between germline ends came to 9 bases. The chain's CDR3 is CASSQALRDEQYF. The DNA of the CDR3 is TGCGCCAGCAGCCAAGCATTACGGGACGAGCAGTACTTC.

The rearrangement joins TRBV20-1 to TRBJ2-5, with D perhaps matching TRBD1 (6 bases). The CDR3 is made up of 11 amino acids. CDR1 and CDR2 (germline): DFQATT, SNEGSKA (reference sequence). The CDR3 loop is CRTGLKETQYF. The CDR3 DNA reads TGCAGGACAGGACTGAAAGAGACCCAGTACTTC.

This rearrangement joins TRBV7-2 to TRBJ1-6, with D unclear. The CDR3 consists of 16 residues. Germline V gives CDR1 SGHTA, CDR2 FQGNSA. V lost 1 base and J lost 7, with 14 bases in between. The CDR3: CASSLDPNRANSPLHF. The CDR3 bases are TGTGCCAGCAGCTTAGATCCCAACCGGGCCAATTCACCCCTCCACTTT. Drawing the rest from reference TRBV7-2 and TRBJ1-6, the complete variable domain is GAGVSQSPSNKVTEKGKDVELRCDPISGHTALYWYRQSLGQGLEFLIYFQGNSAPDKSGLPSDRFSAERTGGSVSTLTIQRTQQEDSAVYLCASSLDPNRANSPLHFGNGTRLTVT.

The chain links TRBV6-5 to TRBJ2-4, with D unclear. The J call is in doubt because the DNA end fits TRBJ2-7 better. There are 12 residues in the CDR3. Germline CDR1 reads MNHEY; CDR2 reads SVGAGI. CDR3 DNA sequence: TGTGCCAGCAGTTCCGACGCGTACGAGCAGTACTTC. Translation: CASSSDAYEQYF.

This clonotype was picked up one time. This chain joins TRBV11-2 and TRBJ2-2; D possibly corresponds to TRBD2 (7 bases). The germline V gene has CDR1 SGHAT and CDR2 FQNNGV. This CDR3 region has 15 residues. Deletions cut 2 bases from V and 7 bases from J, with 14 bases between. The CDR3 bases are TGTGCCAGCAGCTTATGGGGGGGGCCTAGCGGGGAGCTGTTTTTT. Amino acid sequence: CASSLWGGPSGELFF.

CDR3 sequence reads: CATGLAGDPEPDTQYF. In nucleotides, the CDR3 is TGTGCCACCGGGCTAGCGGGGGACCCGGAACCCGATACGCAGTATTTT. The J gene is TRBJ2-3, the V gene TRBV15; 10 bases match TRBD2. The J segment lost 6 bases and the V segment lost 8 bases, leaving 14 bases of the junction unmatched. CDR3 length: 16 amino acids. From germline, CDR1 is LNHNV and CDR2 YYDKDF (reference sequence).

This clonotype occurred a few times. The V gene is TRBV11-2, the J gene TRBJ2-3; D is unresolved. From germline, CDR1 is SGHAT and CDR2 FQNNGV. The V end was cut by 3 bases, the J end by 2 bases, with 15 bases between. The CDR3 spans 16 residues. CDR3 sequence reads: CASSFGGANPTDTQYF. CDR3 DNA: TGTGCCAGCAGCTTTGGCGGAGCTAATCCCACAGATACGCAGTATTTT.

The V and J genes are TRBV2 and TRBJ2-3, with D hard to call. The CDR3 sequence is 15 residues long. V lost 0 bases and J 0 bases, leaving 7 bases between the germline ends. CDR1 and CDR2 (germline): SNHLY, FYNNEI. CDR3 sequence: CASSEATHSTDTQYF. The CDR3 DNA is TGTGCCAGCAGTGAAGCGACCCACAGCACAGATACGCAGTATTTT. Combining the CDR3 with reference TRBV2 and TRBJ2-3 gives the whole variable domain EPEVTQTPSHQVTQMGQEVILRCVPISNHLYFYWYRQILGQKVEFLVSFYNNEISEKSEIFDDQFSVERPDGSNFTLKIRSTKLEDSAMYFCASSEATHSTDTQYFGPGTRLTVL.

In its sample, this clonotype was seen a few times. This chain connects TRBV7-2 to TRBJ2-6; 8 nucleotides match TRBD1. The germline V gene has CDR1 SGHTA and CDR2 FQGNSA. V was clipped by 1 base and J by 3 bases; unmatched bases: 2. This CDR3 spans 16 amino acids. This CDR3 reads CASSLGQGFGANVLTF. CDR3 sequence (DNA): TGTGCCAGCAGCTTAGGACAGGGGTTTGGGGCCAACGTCCTGACTTTC.

There are a few counts of this clonotype. V and J are TRBV7-9 and TRBJ2-5; possibly TRBD1 or TRBD2 for D (5 bases each). Near its end, the DNA agrees better with TRBJ2-7, so the J call may be wrong. The V gene's germline CDR1 is SEHNR and CDR2 FQNEAQ (reference sequence). CDR3 size: 13 residues. DNA for the CDR3: TGTGCCAGCAGCCCCTCAGGGAGAGTCGAGCAGTACTTC. It encodes CASSPSGRVEQYF.

This chain uses TRBV27 with TRBJ1-5, with a tentative D call TRBD1 (6 bases). CDR1 and CDR2 (germline): MNHEY, SMNVEV (reference sequence). This CDR3 is 15 amino acids long. The V and J ends lost 3 bases and 6 bases respectively, with 15 bases between them. In DNA, the CDR3 is TGTGCCAGCAGTTTGGTAGGGGGGAATAGTCAGCCCCAGCATTTT. This codes for CASSLVGGNSQPQHF.

The rearrangement uses TRBV6-5 and TRBJ1-2; D ambiguous. CDR3 size: 14 residues. Germline assignment: CDR1 MNHEY and CDR2 SVGAGI. Trimming took 2 bases from V and 3 from J, leaving 10 bases between them. In DNA form, the CDR3 reads TGTGCCAGCAGTTACCACTCTTGGGACTATGGCTACACCTTC. Translated, it gives CASSYHSWDYGYTF.

In nucleotides, the CDR3 is TGCGCCAGCAGTGAAGTGCCGACCCAAGAGACCCAGTACTTC. This codes for CASSEVPTQETQYF. This chain connects TRBV10-2 to TRBJ2-5; D gene ambiguous. V was pared by 3 bases and J by 1 base, with 9 bases between. The germline gives CDR1 WSHSY, CDR2 SAAADI. CDR3 size: 14 residues.

The gene calls are TRBV20-1 and TRBJ1-2; D is possibly TRBD1 (6 bases). V gave up 0 bases and J gave up 0 bases, with 17 bases separating them. CDR1 is DFQATT, CDR2 SNEGSKA, per germline (reference sequence). The length of the CDR3 is 17 residues. Here the CDR3 DNA reads TGCAGTGCTAGAGATAGGGACATTCTTGTAGCTAACTATGGCTACACCTTC. Amino acid sequence: CSARDRDILVANYGYTF.

V gene TRBV2 combines with J gene TRBJ2-5; no clear D. Looked up from germline, CDR1 is SNHLY and CDR2 is FYNNEI. This CDR3 has 13 residues. Between the trimmed V and J ends, which lost 3 bases and 5 bases, there was a span of 10 bases. The CDR3 DNA sequence: TGTGCCAGCAGTGAGCAGGATCTCGAGACCCAGTACTTC. Amino acids: CASSEQDLETQYF. The whole variable domain, filled in from reference TRBV2 and TRBJ2-5, reads EPEVTQTPSHQVTQMGQEVILRCVPISNHLYFYWYRQILGQKVEFLVSFYNNEISEKSEIFDDQFSVERPDGSNFTLKIRSTKLEDSAMYFCASSEQDLETQYFGPGTRLLVL.

This clonotype was seen a handful of times. The J gene is TRBJ2-4, the V gene TRBV29-1; 10 nucleotides agree with TRBD1. The last part of the DNA fits TRBJ2-7 better; the J call may be wrong. Germline CDR1 SQVTM, CDR2 ANQGSEA. The CDR3 runs to 13 residues. This chain's CDR3 is CSVGDRGFNEQYF. DNA of the CDR3: TGCAGCGTCGGGGACAGGGGTTTCAACGAGCAGTACTTC.

The chain has TRBV28 and TRBJ2-4; D gene unclear. This CDR3 region has 13 residues. V shed 6 bases and J shed 8 bases, with 14 bases lying between them. The germline V gene encodes CDR1 MDHEN and CDR2 SYDVKM. The CDR3 coding sequence is TGTGCCAGCAGGTCAAGGGTCATGGACATTCAGTACTTC. Its protein is CASRSRVMDIQYF.

V gene TRBV6-5 combines with J gene TRBJ1-5; D remains ambiguous. CDR3 length equals 13 residues. Germline V gives CDR1 MNHEY, CDR2 SVGAGI. Trimming shortened V by 5 bases and J by 5 bases, and 10 bases separated the two germline ends. The CDR3 loop reads CASSETVDQPQHF. CDR3 sequence (DNA): TGTGCCAGCAGTGAAACCGTAGATCAGCCCCAGCATTTT.

The chain has TRBV9 and TRBJ2-7; 16 bases match TRBD2. Germline loops: CDR1 SGDLS, CDR2 YYNGEE. This CDR3 region has 18 residues. With V trimmed by 4 bases and J by 2 bases, 9 bases remained unmatched. CDR3 sequence reads: CASSSSGTSGRGTYEQYF. The DNA of the CDR3 is TGTGCCAGCAGCTCATCCGGGACTAGCGGGAGGGGCACCTACGAGCAGTACTTC.

This chain uses TRBV7-2 with TRBJ2-1; no definite D call. Trimming took off 6 bases at V and 6 bases at J, with 18 bases between the two ends. CDR3 length: 15 residues. Germline loops: CDR1 SGHTA, CDR2 FQGNSA. For the CDR3, the DNA is TGTGCCAGCAGACGACTGGCGCAAGAGGCCAATGAGCAGTTCTTC. This translates into CASRRLAQEANEQFF.